Described below is a single TCR beta chain sequence and its context. This CDR3 has 15 residues. Trimming took off 4 bases at V and 0 bases at J, with 13 bases between the two ends. Germline V gene sequence: CDR1 MGHRA, CDR2 YSYEKL. This sample was taken from a study of cytomegalovirus exposure and HLA in healthy donors. This PCR relied on a set of 60 Vbeta primers and 13 Jbeta primers. The repertoire was sequenced with immunoSEQ multiplex PCR; TCRdb's copy has only in-frame clones and lacks some. In all, the sample yields about 96,000 clones. The chain couples TRBV4-1 to TRBJ2-7; no firm D call. The receptor was derived from a woman in her twenties or thirties in good health and CMV-seronegative. Input material: PBMCs. The CDR3 sequence: CASSPRVESSYEQYF. CDR3 coding DNA: TGCGCCAGCAGCCCTCGGGTGGAGAGCTCCTACGAGCAGTACTTC.